The clone carrying this T cell receptor beta chain occurred a few times. Its cognate antigen is unknown. Each CDR3 protein is one row after TCRdb ran MiXCR on the RT-PCR reads. The table has about 700,000 distinct CDR3 sequences, 15% to 18% seen once. The data originate from a study of response to subunit inactivated influenza vaccine. Regarding the study as a whole: Each seasonal influenza vaccination recruits few new T cells, the authors suggested.

The TCR sequence derives from a man aged 50-59 years who received an inactivated influenza vaccine. Sample: PBMCs from blood, taken roughly 13 days after vaccination.

The CDR3 reads CATSRAGDGEQYF. The CDR3 DNA reads TGTGCCACCAGCAGAGCTGGCGACGGGGAGCAGTACTTC. The J gene is TRBJ2-7, the V gene TRBV15; D ambiguous. Germline-derived CDR1 and CDR2 are LNHNV and YYDKDF (reference sequence). V was trimmed by 1 base and J by 7 bases, leaving 11 bases between them. CDR3 length equals 13 residues.